This T cell receptor (beta chain) is from a study of blood T cell repertoires in COVID-19. Only in-frame clones appear in the TCRdb table, and some are missing; sequencing was by immunoSEQ multiplex PCR. The data hold 250,000 to 300,000 clones, with 80% to 90% observed a single time. This CDR3 contains 15 residues. Between the trimmed V and J ends, which lost 3 bases and 1 base, there was a span of 15 bases. Germline CDR1 SQVTM, CDR2 ANQGSEA. The chain uses TRBV29-1 and TRBJ1-1, with D perhaps TRBD1 (5 bases). The source material was peripheral blood. This TCR derives from a man aged 25-45 years with active or convalescent COVID-19. CDR3 sequence: CSVDQGGFGNTEAFF. The CDR3 bases are TGCAGCGTTGATCAGGGAGGGTTTGGGAACACTGAAGCTTTCTTT.